This T cell receptor beta chain appears in the sequencing data of a study of cytomegalovirus exposure and HLA in healthy donors. Researchers ran the PCR with 60 Vbeta and 13 Jbeta primers. The assay was immunoSEQ multiplex PCR, and TCRdb's table has in-frame clones only and misses some. With 150,000 to 200,000 clones in the sample, the ten largest clones hold around 1.9%. The sample consisted of PBMCs. The sequence was collected from a man aged 25-45 years in good health and CMV-seronegative.

The CDR3 DNA follows: TGTGCCAGCAGCGTAGCCCCACAGCCCACCGGGGAGCTGTTTTTT. Its protein is CASSVAPQPTGELFF. The chain combines TRBV9 with TRBJ2-2; D remains ambiguous. CDR1 SGDLS and CDR2 YYNGEE come from the germline V gene. Deletions cut 0 bases from V and 4 bases from J, with 10 bases between. The CDR3 sequence is 15 residues long.